Listed below are T cell receptor beta chains from one sample, sequenced in a study of early T cells in non-severe SARS-CoV-2 infection. From the 5' RACE reads, TCRdb called clonotypes with MiXCR, one entry per CDR3 protein. The sample comprises about 100,000 distinct CDR3 sequences, 9% to 14% of which are singletons, and around 3.2% rests with the top ten. The sequenced material came from whole blood. The receptors come from an adult who was a healthcare worker with PCR-confirmed SARS-CoV-2 infection or an uninfected control (not recorded which). CDR3s leave out the opening cysteine and the closing phenylalanine or tryptophan. The order of the fields is clone size, J gene, V gene, CDR3 protein. Size tells how often a clone was seen (once, few, many) or the class of an expanded clone, and some rows leave it out.

>many|TRBJ2-7|TRBV6-6
ASSYSPSGTYEQY
>few|TRBJ2-1|TRBV14
ASSQRGGRSSYNEQF
>many|TRBJ1-3|TRBV7-9
ASSLHRGSGNTIY
>many|TRBJ1-2|TRBV27
ASSLGQGAIGYT
>.|TRBJ2-1|TRBV7-9
ASSSTGGNEQF
>few|TRBJ2-7|TRBV7-9
ASSPQAGSSYEQY
>few|TRBJ2-2|TRBV7-2
ASSLGSRTGELF
>few|TRBJ1-2|TRBV7-9
ASTSQVYGGYT
>.|TRBJ2-7|TRBV21-1
ASSKVAGVFYEQY
>.|TRBJ2-2|TRBV7-9
ASSLKVNTGELF
>.|TRBJ2-5|TRBV7-9
ASSPDRGETQY
>many|TRBJ2-1|TRBV11-2
ASSRLMREGPFSYNEQF
>many|TRBJ1-4|TRBV6-5
ASSYSPGNEKLF
>once|TRBJ2-7|TRBV5-1
ASSLSMNYEQY
>many|TRBJ2-7|TRBV2
ATSLAGRSYEQY
>.|TRBJ2-1|TRBV12-3/TRBV12-4
ASSLTSFEVGEQF
>few|TRBJ2-5|TRBV24-1
ATSDLIGEETQY
>few|TRBJ1-4|TRBV24-1
ATSRVGREKLF